This TCR beta chain derives from a study of cytomegalovirus exposure and HLA in healthy donors listed by TCRdb under 2017. For the study in its entirety: An earlier analysis of 587 of the donors reported approximately 260 Gb of sequence data and 100 million to 120 million unique TCR beta sequences obtained from about 179 million T cells. The study was designed to test whether signatures of past pathogen exposure could be identified by cataloging public T cell receptors. Donor age, sex, ethnicity and CMV serostatus were compiled together with the repertoire data. An earlier analysis of 587 of the donors applied high-throughput TCR beta sequencing to assess whether each TCR beta V gene segment acted as functional or pseudogenic. Several DR-DQ haplotypes were handled as single units for association and clustering because linkage in the cohort was strong. The study used immunosequencing to profile the T cell repertoires of some 600 subjects and linked those repertoires to cytomegalovirus serostatus. To study patterns of TCR occurrence, a later analysis re-analyzed previously published TCR beta repertoires from around 700 donors and added high-resolution HLA genotyping. HLA typing covered class I and class II loci at four-digit resolution. To predict cytomegalovirus infection status, the study combined high-throughput TCR immunosequencing, statistical association of individual TCRs with disease status, and machine learning. On average, roughly 240,000 unique TCR beta nucleotide sequences were sequenced per donor among about 400 genotyped donors of the cohort, with roughly 18% of those sequences being non-productive. A later genetic analysis used genome-wide SNP genotypes for about 65% of the 666 donors, treating that subset as a discovery cohort. All discovery cohort repertoires had been generated on a single sequencing platform. Of the 300 to 500 genotyped donors, 65% to 90% were placed in the genetic ancestry cluster associated with self-reported Caucasian donors. Typing coverage differed by locus: A, B, C, DRB1 and DQB1 were typed in roughly 620-630 donors, DQA1 in about 500, DPA1 in some 600, and DPB1 in just under 490. Rather than using new phenotypic data, the later analysis identified candidate immune exposures from TCR beta sequences and from how often those sequences occurred across donors. Besides the first cohort of about 730 subjects, a separate validation cohort made up of 120 different subjects was used. About 310 gigabases of sequencing data and approximately 84 million unique TCR sequences were included in an early release covering 500 to 750 HLA-typed donors. Points the paper makes about the study in general: Because HLA typing was missing for some donors at each locus, association tests included only the typed subset. Linkage disequilibrium might explain the correlated functional status among segregating V segments, but an unknown experimental factor could not be excluded. Broadly in line with IMGT annotations, most TCR beta V segments showed up in productive rearrangements about 87% or about 30% of the time in an earlier analysis of a few hundred of the donors. A few of the identified cytomegalovirus-associated TCR beta chains were confirmed in vitro to be specific for cytomegalovirus antigens. The study gave a list of more than 150 TCR beta chains associated with cytomegalovirus. A cluster of highly shared sequence variants was judged likely to be a technical artifact of the sequencing pipeline. A further reported finding was that TCR beta sequences accurately predicted the HLA-A and HLA-B alleles for most subjects in the first cohort. A later analysis found that HLA-associated TCR beta chains were more clonally expanded and had lower generation probabilities than equally common non-associated chains. The classifier was reported to diagnose cytomegalovirus status with high specificity and sensitivity in both the original and validation cohorts. V-gene and J-gene trimming of TCR beta chains was associated with a missense DCLRE1C variant in a later genetic analysis, and the association was replicated in an independent cohort. Most CMV-associated TCR beta chains appeared to be HLA-restricted in a later analysis, and the HLA associations seemed to be driven largely by CMV exposure. For the cohort, immune exposure information was limited to CMV serostatus. According to the authors, the approach could potentially be generalized to other disease states and immunological phenotypes. Specific HLA alleles were associated with over 15,000 TCR beta sequences at a false discovery rate of 0.05 in a later analysis. A later genetic analysis reported fewer N-insertions in productive TCRs among donors in an Asian-associated ancestry cluster than the roughly 700-donor mean. While some public TCRs were present in many individuals, most TCR sequences turned up only very rarely across donors. Sequencing depth was assumed to be roughly uniform across donors in the presence/absence analyses, though that assumption may not hold. Strong co-occurrence of HLA alleles, especially DR and DQ, made assigning TCR associations to individual alleles difficult. Because counts were too low, roughly 18 rarely observed V segments, including chromosome 9 orphons, were left out of the earlier analysis of a few hundred of the donors. Because the 87-base-pair reads could not distinguish some IMGT-functional V segments, including TRBV6-2 and TRBV6-3, those segments were excluded. A later analysis reported that several top co-occurrence clusters appeared linked to parvovirus B19, influenza, CMV and Epstein-Barr virus. Only TCR beta chains were sequenced in this cohort, and the absence of alpha or paired-chain data limited detectable features. In a later analysis, the rate of TCR association differed among HLA loci, with DRB1 alleles having the most associated TCRs and HLA-C alleles having the fewest.

CDR1 and CDR2, looked up from the germline V gene, are SGDLS and YYNGEE. Trimming costs V 3 bases and J 7 bases, and their ends lie 14 bases apart. The CDR3 goes from the cysteine to the phenylalanine over 15 residues. The entry retains the CDR3 DNA only, 45 bases that are in frame from base 1. This clone was detected only a few times. The clone's antigen remains unknown. The record has no base qualities; no much larger clone is one base away. The library was generated by the immunoSEQ multiplex PCR assay. A mixture of 60 forward primers for TCR Vbeta segments and 13 reverse primers for TCR Jbeta segments was used in the multiplex PCR. Amplification of the CDR3 region of rearranged TCR beta genes was performed with a multiplex PCR assay on genomic DNA. On the Illumina HiSeq System, the amplified TCR beta libraries were sequenced as 87-base-pair reads. Regarding the original processing steps: Across the 500 to 700 repertoires, a later analysis counted 75 million to 90 million unique TCR beta chains, around 10 million of which were shared by at least two donors. To remove PCR and sequencing errors, raw reads were error-corrected and collapsed into unique sequences using a nearest-neighbor algorithm that merged closely related sequences. To assign V, D and J gene segments, CDR3 sequences were aligned to IMGT reference sequences. Each retained sequence needed at least a six-nucleotide match to both a V gene segment and a J gene segment. Rearrangements were called productive when the CDR3 lacked stop codons and stayed in frame with V and J; all others were non-productive. Following IMGT convention, CDR3 was defined as the stretch from the second conserved V-encoded cysteine to the conserved J-encoded phenylalanine. The earlier analysis of a few hundred of the donors excluded any sequence lacking an unambiguous match to a single V gene segment. An earlier analysis of some 500 of the donors classified V segments as functional when productive rearrangements were above 56.7% and as segregating when the standard deviation between donors was above 5%. A statistical classification framework was developed to diagnose cytomegalovirus status using the catalog of TCR beta chain sequences. A later analysis assigned V and J genes by comparing TCR nucleotide sequences with IMGT/GENE-DB human TR gene sequences. The TCRdist pipeline was used in a later analysis to assign CDR3 sequences and most-parsimonious VDJ recombination scenarios. In a later analysis, each TCR beta chain was defined by its CDR3 amino acid sequence together with its V-gene family, and reads without a unique V-gene family were excluded. To address suspected cross-contamination and a sequencing artifact, a later analysis removed 592 highly shared, low-generation-probability nucleotide sequences. In a later analysis, a clonal expansion index was calculated for each public chain from normalized within-repertoire ranks of inferred template counts. Generation probabilities in a later analysis came from a VDJ recombination model fitted to out-of-frame rearrangements, and those results were checked against IGoR. A later analysis scored TCR-TCR, TCR-HLA and TCR-CMV co-occurrence with hypergeometric tests, applying a repertoire-size bias correction to TCR pairs. In a later analysis, false discovery rates were estimated by permuting HLA or CMV assignments 20 times. In a later analysis, co-occurring TCRs were grouped using DBSCAN, with TCRdist sequence similarity added in when clustering inside HLA-allele-positive subsets. For co-occurrence clustering, repertoires with fewer than 30,000 or more than 120,000 public chains were excluded, along with about five repertoires with anomalous nucleotide sharing. Held by TCRdb, this immuneACCESS table contains in-frame sequences only and omits some clones. Under half of the omission traces to an unresolved V gene where checked; the cause of the rest is unknown. V and J calls and clone size are given by that table; D and trimming were obtained from the DNA. The sample profile shows about 170,000 clones; around 76% of them were found once. The top ten clones comprise about 1.9% of the sample.

In total, 630 or so healthy bone marrow donors made up the cohort. At the time of sampling, every cohort member was nominally healthy, though immune exposures that went unrecorded were likely present. The donor tested CMV seronegative and was one of the 352 seronegative cohort members. A peripheral blood sample was collected from each donor, and TCR beta sequencing was performed on peripheral blood mononuclear cells. The Qiagen DNeasy Blood Extraction Kit was used to extract genomic DNA from the blood cell samples. This receptor was taken from a female donor in good health and CMV-seronegative. Material: PBMCs. The rearrangement joined TRBV9 to TRBJ1-6; the D gene identity is not certain. The nucleotide sequence is given as TGTGCCAGCAGCGCCTCCCCGGGTTCCAATTCACCCCTCCACTTT. It translates as CASSASPGSNSPLHF.